The rows below give T cell receptor beta chains drawn from one sample of a study of blood T cell repertoires in COVID-19. The table came from immunoSEQ multiplex PCR; TCRdb's copy has only in-frame clones and leaves some out. The sample lists approximately 200,000 clones, about 90% occurring once. The sample was peripheral blood. The receptors come from a young man with COVID-19, enrolled during active disease. Each CDR3 is given with its conserved first and last residue. A D gene is named only where the DNA matches it firmly. The size field is filled for only some rows; it gives once, few, many or a size class.

D gene,CDR3 length,V gene,J gene,clone size,CDR3 DNA,CDR3 protein
.,16,TRBV9,TRBJ1-2,.,TGTGCCAGCAGCGCCCCGTCCAACGGGGGGAACTATGGCTACACCTTC,CASSAPSNGGNYGYTF
.,14,TRBV2,TRBJ1-1,.,TGTGCCAGCAGCCCGGGATCCGAGGACACTGAAGCTTTCTTT,CASSPGSEDTEAFF
.,13,TRBV29-1,TRBJ1-2,.,TGCAGCGTTGATGGGGACACGTACTATGGCTACACCTTC,CSVDGDTYYGYTF
TRBD1,15,TRBV27,TRBJ1-1,.,TGTGCCAGCAGTATCCGGGACAGGGCGAACACTGAAGCTTTCTTT,CASSIRDRANTEAFF
TRBD1,16,TRBV2,TRBJ1-2,.,TGTGCCAGCATCGACAGGGATCTACGAGATAACTATGGCTACACCTTC,CASIDRDLRDNYGYTF
TRBD1,13,TRBV7-2,TRBJ1-6,.,TGTGCCAGCAGCTTGACAGGGGGATCACCCCTCCACTTT,CASSLTGGSPLHF
TRBD1,14,TRBV6-2/TRBV6-3,TRBJ1-1,.,TGTGCCAGCAGTTATCTACAGGGGGCGCGCAAAGCTTTCTTT,CASSYLQGARKAFF
TRBD1,13,TRBV7-2,TRBJ2-7,.,TGTGCCAGCACCGATAGACAGGGGTACGAGCAGTACTTC,CASTDRQGYEQYF
TRBD2,15,TRBV19,TRBJ2-1,once,TGTGCCAGTAGTATCGGACTAGCGGGAGCTGATGAGCAGTTCTTC,CASSIGLAGADEQFF
.,16,TRBV10-1,TRBJ2-1,.,TGCGCCAGCCGGTGTCTAACAGGGTCGAGGTTCTTTGAGCAGTTCTTC,CASRCLTGSRFFEQFF
TRBD1,17,TRBV11-3,TRBJ1-1,.,TGTGCCAGGTCCCCAACAGGGGGTGGGTTAAGGAAAACTGAAGCTTTCTTT,CARSPTGGGLRKTEAFF
.,15,TRBV11-2,TRBJ1-4,.,TGTGCCAGCAGCTTACAGGGTCTCGGTCCTGAAAAACTGTTTTTT,CASSLQGLGPEKLFF
TRBD2,15,TRBV27,TRBJ2-1,.,TGTGCCAGCAGTTTGGTAACGGGAGGTTACAATGAGCAGTTCTTC,CASSLVTGGYNEQFF
TRBD1,17,TRBV4-3,TRBJ2-7,.,TGCGCCAGCAGCCAATCTTCAAGACAGGGGGGCTCCTACGAGCAGTACTTC,CASSQSSRQGGSYEQYF
.,15,TRBV19,TRBJ1-2,.,TGTGCCAGTAGTACTCAAACACAGGGTTTCTATGGCTACACCTTC,CASSTQTQGFYGYTF
.,19,TRBV19,TRBJ2-1,few,TGTGCCAGTAGTTCACAGAGGACGATGATGGGGAGCTCCTACAATGAGCAGTTCTTC,CASSSQRTMMGSSYNEQFF
.,14,TRBV6-2/TRBV6-3,TRBJ1-1,.,TGTGCCAGCAGTTATATGGGGAGGCGGTCTGAAGCTTTCTTT,CASSYMGRRSEAFF
.,16,TRBV6-6,TRBJ2-2,.,TGTGCCAGCAGGGCGGCGAGGGACTCGAACACCGGGGAGCTGTTTTTT,CASRAARDSNTGELFF
TRBD1,14,TRBV4-3,TRBJ2-5,.,TGCGCCAGCAGCCCTCGACAGGGCCAAGAGACCCAGTACTTC,CASSPRQGQETQYF
.,15,TRBV7-6,TRBJ2-1,once,TGTGCCAGCAGCGCCTCTAGTGACCCTTGGAATGAGCAGTTCTTC,CASSASSDPWNEQFF
TRBD2,14,TRBV7-9,TRBJ2-1,.,TGTGCCAGCAGCTTCGGGACTACATACAATGAGCAGTTCTTC,CASSFGTTYNEQFF
.,14,TRBV6-6,TRBJ2-7,.,TGTGCCAGCAGCTTCGCAGAGGGAAGCTACGAGCAGTACTTC,CASSFAEGSYEQYF
TRBD1,13,TRBV7-2,TRBJ1-2,.,TGTGCCAGCAGCATCGACAGGGGTGGAGGCTACACCTTC,CASSIDRGGGYTF
TRBD1,14,TRBV10-3,TRBJ1-1,.,TGTGCCATCATGGAGGGGGCGCTGAACACTGAAGCTTTCTTT,CAIMEGALNTEAFF
TRBD1,18,TRBV18,TRBJ2-7,.,TGTGCCAGCTCACCCCACAGTCCAGGGACAGGGAATAGCTACGAGCAGTACTTC,CASSPHSPGTGNSYEQYF